Listed below are T cell receptor beta chains from one sample, sequenced in a study of T cell changes during pregnancy in multiple sclerosis. Repertoires were generated with immunoSEQ multiplex PCR, while TCRdb's copy carries only in-frame clones and drops some. Here the sample spans tens of thousands of clones, 85% to 95% being singletons. The sequenced sample was CD8+ T cells from peripheral blood mononuclear cells, obtained in the third trimester of pregnancy. Source of these receptors: a female donor in good health, enrolled as a control in a pregnancy study. The CDR3 runs from the conserved cysteine through the conserved F or W. Fields, in order: D gene, V gene, J gene, clone size, CDR3 protein, CDR3 DNA. D genes are given only for firm matches. The size of a clone is reported for some rows only, either as once, few or many, or as a class for expanded clones.

NA	TRBV7-9	TRBJ2-1	NA	CASSPVLSSYNEQFF	TGTGCCAGCAGCCCCGTGCTGAGCTCCTACAATGAGCAGTTCTTC
NA	TRBV27	TRBJ2-1	NA	CASSLYRQDAYNEQFF	TGTGCCAGCAGTTTATATCGACAGGATGCCTACAATGAGCAGTTCTTC
TRBD1	TRBV13	TRBJ2-1	once	CASSPGTGLPEQFF	TGTGCCAGCAGCCCCGGGACAGGGCTCCCTGAGCAGTTCTTC
NA	TRBV4-3	TRBJ1-1	NA	CASSQDRVPGTEAFF	TGCGCCAGCAGCCAAGATCGGGTACCGGGCACTGAAGCTTTCTTT
TRBD2	TRBV2	TRBJ2-1	NA	CASSETAGGWNNEQFF	TGTGCCAGCAGTGAAACGGCGGGGGGGTGGAACAATGAGCAGTTCTTC
TRBD1	TRBV4-1	TRBJ2-5	once	CASSQVKTGNLPQETQYF	TGCGCCAGCAGCCAAGTTAAGACAGGGAATCTCCCTCAAGAGACCCAGTACTTC
TRBD1	TRBV9	TRBJ2-5	NA	CASSAGTGPLMYF	TGTGCCAGCAGCGCCGGGACAGGGCCCCTGATGTACTTC
NA	TRBV6-5	TRBJ2-7	NA	CASSLGGPPYEQYF	TGTGCCAGCTCACTGGGGGGGCCGCCCTACGAGCAGTACTTC
TRBD1	TRBV4-1	TRBJ1-2	NA	CASSEMGQGAGGYTF	TGCGCCAGCAGCGAAATGGGACAGGGGGCGGGGGGCTACACCTTC
NA	TRBV19	TRBJ1-2	NA	CASIGRGYGYTF	TGTGCCAGTATTGGCAGGGGCTATGGCTACACCTTC
TRBD1	TRBV7-9	TRBJ2-2	few	CASSPGQGMDGELFF	TGTGCCAGCAGCCCGGGACAGGGGATGGACGGGGAGCTGTTTTTT
NA	TRBV6-6	TRBJ1-6	once	CASTTGPYNSPLHF	TGTGCCAGCACCACGGGTCCTTATAATTCACCCCTCCACTTT
NA	TRBV14	TRBJ1-2	NA	CASSQEIGGGAGGYTF	TGTGCCAGCAGCCAAGAAATCGGAGGGGGGGCAGGTGGCTACACCTTC
TRBD2	TRBV5-1	TRBJ2-7	NA	CASSLAWGGSYEQYF	TGCGCCAGCAGCTTGGCTTGGGGGGGATCCTACGAGCAGTACTTC
TRBD1	TRBV7-9	TRBJ2-7	NA	CASSSSGTDYEQYF	TGTGCCAGCAGCTCGTCCGGGACAGACTACGAGCAGTACTTC
TRBD2	TRBV27	TRBJ2-1	NA	CASSFITGTSMSNEQFF	TGTGCCAGCAGTTTTATAACCGGGACTAGCATGAGTAATGAGCAGTTCTTC
NA	TRBV7-7	TRBJ1-4	NA	CASSPGVDEKLFF	TGTGCCAGCAGCCCGGGGGTTGATGAAAAACTGTTTTTT
NA	TRBV19	TRBJ1-5	NA	CASSIPHEDSNQPQHF	TGTGCCAGTAGTATTCCCCACGAGGATAGCAATCAGCCCCAGCATTTT
TRBD1	TRBV6-5	TRBJ1-2	NA	CASRQGAYGYTF	TGTGCCAGTAGACAGGGGGCCTATGGCTACACCTTC
TRBD1	TRBV6-1	TRBJ1-2	NA	CASSDHNRGILYGYTF	TGTGCCAGCAGTGACCATAACAGGGGAATATTATATGGCTACACCTTC
TRBD1	TRBV19	TRBJ1-1	NA	CASKTIEGARGVEAFF	TGTGCCAGTAAGACCATCGAGGGGGCGCGGGGGGTTGAAGCTTTCTTT
NA	TRBV7-9	TRBJ2-7	NA	CASSYGQSTYEQYF	TGTGCCAGCAGTTACGGACAGTCAACCTACGAGCAGTACTTC
TRBD1	TRBV4-1	TRBJ2-1	NA	CASSQDPGQGIEQFF	TGCGCCAGCAGCCAAGATCCGGGACAGGGAATTGAGCAGTTCTTC
TRBD1	TRBV7-9	TRBJ1-2	NA	CASSRQGRGIYGYTF	TGTGCCAGCAGCCGACAGGGGAGGGGGATATATGGCTACACCTTC
TRBD1	TRBV30	TRBJ2-7	few	CARRDRASYEQYF	TGTGCCAGACGGGACAGAGCTTCCTACGAGCAGTACTTC
TRBD1	TRBV5-6	TRBJ1-2	few	CASSGGQGVVYTF	TGTGCCAGCAGCGGGGGACAGGGGGTCGTCTACACCTTC
NA	TRBV6-5	TRBJ1-1	NA	CASSYSTRSTEAFF	TGTGCCAGCAGTTACTCGACCAGGTCCACTGAAGCTTTCTTT
NA	TRBV6-5	TRBJ1-5	NA	CASAIDTHSNQPQHF	TGTGCCAGCGCCATCGACACCCATAGCAATCAGCCCCAGCATTTT
TRBD1	TRBV10-3	TRBJ1-1	NA	CAISESNHRQGGPGTEAFF	TGTGCCATCAGTGAGTCGAATCACAGACAGGGAGGTCCGGGCACTGAAGCTTTCTTT
NA	TRBV30	TRBJ2-5	NA	CAWRNEDRKTQYF	TGTGCCTGGAGAAATGAGGACAGAAAGACCCAGTACTTC
NA	TRBV30	TRBJ1-4	NA	CAWAAGVNEKLFF	TGTGCCTGGGCGGCAGGGGTTAATGAAAAACTGTTTTTT
NA	TRBV19	TRBJ2-5	NA	CASSHDLEETQYF	TGTGCCAGTAGTCACGACCTGGAGGAGACCCAGTACTTC
NA	TRBV7-9	TRBJ1-1	NA	CASSLSGFTEAFF	TGTGCCAGCAGCCTCTCGGGGTTCACTGAAGCTTTCTTT
TRBD1	TRBV27	TRBJ1-2	NA	CASSFQDPGQGTIVGYTF	TGTGCCAGCAGTTTCCAGGACCCGGGACAGGGGACGATTGTTGGCTACACCTTC
NA	TRBV7-7	TRBJ2-2	NA	CASSPGSPTGELFF	TGTGCTAGCAGCCCAGGGTCCCCCACGGGGGAGCTGTTTTTT
NA	TRBV19	TRBJ1-1	NA	CASSIDLEQLNTEAFF	TGTGCCAGTAGTATAGATCTGGAACAGTTGAACACTGAAGCTTTCTTT
NA	TRBV25-1	TRBJ2-2	NA	CASSRPSGGPNTGELFF	TGTGCCAGCAGTCGCCCGTCCGGGGGACCGAACACCGGGGAGCTGTTTTTT
NA	TRBV9	TRBJ1-1	NA	CASSASRDTEAFF	TGTGCCAGCAGCGCCTCGAGGGACACTGAAGCTTTCTTT
NA	TRBV14	TRBJ2-7	NA	CASSLLQGLDYEQYF	TGTGCCAGCAGCCTTCTGCAGGGTCTCGACTACGAGCAGTACTTC
NA	TRBV4-3	TRBJ2-1	NA	CASSQISGDNEQFF	TGCGCCAGCAGCCAGATTAGCGGCGACAATGAGCAGTTCTTC
NA	TRBV28	TRBJ2-7	NA	CATSNRVGPYEQYF	TGTGCCACCTCAAACAGGGTAGGCCCCTACGAGCAGTACTTC
TRBD1	TRBV15	TRBJ1-1	NA	CATSSPSGGGRIAFF	TGTGCCACCAGCAGCCCCTCAGGGGGAGGTCGTATAGCTTTCTTT
TRBD1	TRBV6-5	TRBJ2-5	NA	CASSYSRGSNQETQYF	TGTGCCAGCAGTTACTCCAGGGGGTCGAACCAAGAGACCCAGTACTTC
NA	TRBV6-6	TRBJ1-1	NA	CASSYRGWTEAFF	TGTGCCAGCAGTTACCGGGGTTGGACTGAAGCTTTCTTT
TRBD1	TRBV9	TRBJ1-5	NA	CASTRGSSDQPQHF	TGTGCCAGCACCAGGGGGTCCTCCGATCAGCCCCAGCATTTT
TRBD2	TRBV5-4	TRBJ2-2	NA	CASSLGGGNGELFF	TGTGCCAGCAGCCTCGGGGGGGGTAACGGGGAGCTGTTTTTT
NA	TRBV13	TRBJ2-3	NA	CASSSASSSGQYF	TGTGCCAGCAGCTCCGCCAGTTCGTCAGGGCAGTATTTT
NA	TRBV7-2	TRBJ1-4	NA	CASSFSGMNEKLFF	TGTGCCAGCAGCTTCAGCGGTATGAATGAAAAACTGTTTTTT
NA	TRBV4-2	TRBJ2-5	NA	CASSQDWTAIQETQYF	TGTGCCAGCAGCCAAGATTGGACAGCAATACAAGAGACCCAGTACTTC
NA	TRBV19	TRBJ1-2	NA	CASSRVNYGYTF	TGTGCCAGTAGCCGAGTTAACTATGGCTACACCTTC
TRBD1	TRBV7-9	TRBJ1-1	few	CASSFGQAEAFF	TGTGCCAGCAGCTTCGGACAGGCTGAAGCTTTCTTT